Following are 26 T cell receptor beta chains from one sample sequenced in a study of blood T cells in healthy people across ages. Primers used in a second PCR of roughly 6 to 12 cycles were a sample-barcoded 5' primer and a J-beta primer mix. TCRdb itself ran the 5' RACE reads through MiXCR, one entry per CDR3 protein. The sample shows 1.4 million to 1.5 million distinct CDR3 sequences, roughly 40% of them seen only once. Sequencing was performed on blood. The receptors stem from a woman aged 18 to 35 in good health.

This clonotype was counted only a few times. The genes are TRBV5-1 and TRBJ2-7; no reliable D call. This CDR3 has 13 residues. The V end lost 4 bases, the J end lost 3 bases, and 11 bases lay between the germline ends. The germline gives CDR1 SGHRS, CDR2 YFSETQ. The CDR3 is CASSQTDFYEQYF. DNA of the CDR3: TGCGCCAGCAGCCAGACGGATTTCTACGAGCAGTACTTC.

The chain combines TRBV6-5 with TRBJ1-2; TRBD1 matches at 7 bases. Trimming cost V 8 bases and J 1 base; bases outside gene matches: 10. The CDR3 is 15 amino acids. CDR1 is MNHEY and CDR2 is SVGAGI in the germline V gene. In DNA, the CDR3 is TGTGCCAGCGGGTACAGGGGCGAGCTTAACTATGGCTACACCTTC. Translation gives CASGYRGELNYGYTF.

Only a few counts were recorded for this clonotype. J is TRBJ2-1 and V is TRBV5-1, with D unclear. Trimming took off 4 bases at V and 10 bases at J, with 18 bases between the two ends. The germline V gene encodes CDR1 SGHRS and CDR2 YFSETQ. CDR3 length: 14 amino acids. CDR3 protein: CASSPREWGKEQFF. The CDR3 bases are TGCGCCAGCAGCCCCCGAGAGTGGGGTAAAGAGCAGTTCTTC. The whole variable domain, remainder taken from reference TRBV5-1 and TRBJ2-1, is KAGVTQTPRYLIKTRGQQVTLSCSPISGHRSVSWYQQTPGQGLQFLFEYFSETQRNKGNFPGRFSGRQFSNSRSEMNVSTLELGDSALYLCASSPREWGKEQFFGPGTRLTVL.

V gene TRBV7-3 combines with J gene TRBJ2-1; D might be TRBD1 (5 bases). The J call is in doubt because the DNA end fits TRBJ2-7 better. Germline values: CDR1 SGHTA, CDR2 FQGTGA. The CDR3 totals 15 residues. CDR3 nucleotide sequence: TGTGCCAGCAGCTTAATCCTCGGCAAGGACAATGAGCAGTACTTC. This encodes CASSLILGKDNEQYF.

The chain is built from TRBV29-1 and TRBJ1-1; D is uncertain. Germline CDR1 SQVTM, CDR2 ANQGSEA. This CDR3 is built from 13 residues. Trimming shortened V by 6 bases and J by 4 bases, and 15 bases separated the two germline ends. This CDR3 reads CSVKGRVSTEAFF. The CDR3, as DNA: TGCAGCGTGAAAGGTAGGGTTAGCACTGAAGCTTTCTTT.

The J gene is TRBJ1-5, the V gene TRBV10-3; D is perhaps TRBD1 (5 bases). V was clipped by 11 bases and J by 3 bases, with 14 bases between them. The CDR3 sequence is 13 residues long. Per germline, CDR1 ENHRY and CDR2 SYGVKD. The CDR3 region has the DNA TGTGCCCATAGCCCCGGGGCCAATCAGCCCCAGCATTTT. This gives the protein CAHSPGANQPQHF.

The rearrangement links TRBV7-9 to TRBJ2-7; D not resolved. Germline-derived CDR1 and CDR2 are SEHNR and FQNEAQ (reference sequence). CDR3 length equals 11 residues. V lost 5 bases to trimming and J lost 6 bases, with 8 bases between them. The CDR3: CASSGVGEQYF. As DNA, the CDR3 is TGTGCCAGCAGCGGGGTAGGCGAGCAGTACTTC. The entire variable domain, with the rest obtained from reference TRBV7-9 and TRBJ2-7, is as follows: DTGVSQNPRHKITKRGQNVTFRCDPISEHNRLYWYRQTLGQGPEFLTYFQNEAQLEKSRLLSDRFSAERPKGSFSTLEIQRTEQGDSAMYLCASSGVGEQYFGPGTRLTVT.

With regard to this clonotype: An end of the junction does not agree with germline; a read error may underlie this. V and J are TRBV11-2 and TRBJ1-2; possibly TRBD1 for D (5 bases). CDR3 length equals 15 residues. The germline V gene has CDR1 SGHAT and CDR2 FQNNGV. The CDR3 DNA is TGTGCCGGCAGCTCGTGGGTCTCAGGGATTGAGGGCTACACCTTC. Encoded protein: CAGSSWVSGIEGYTF.

V gene TRBV15 combines with J gene TRBJ1-5, with D unresolved. Germline V gives CDR1 LNHNV, CDR2 YYDKDF (reference sequence). The ends were cut back, 1 base at V and 4 bases at J, with 11 bases in the middle. This CDR3 contains 15 residues. The chain's CDR3 is CATSRVAVRNQPQHF. The CDR3 nucleotides are TGTGCCACCAGCAGAGTGGCCGTCAGAAATCAGCCCCAGCATTTT.

The rearrangement joins TRBV12-3 or TRBV12-4 to TRBJ1-1; TRBD1 might be the D (5 bases). The CDR3 sequence is 15 residues long. Between the trimmed V and J ends, which lost 5 bases and 4 bases, there was a span of 17 bases. CDR3 loop: CASSLPSGRITEAFF. In DNA, the CDR3 is TGTGCCAGCAGTCTCCCCTCGGGACGAATCACTGAAGCTTTCTTT.

This clonotype turned up a few times. The chain uses TRBV12-3 or TRBV12-4 and TRBJ2-3; D gene ambiguous. This CDR3 spans 13 amino acids. Trimming removed 4 bases at V and 8 bases at J, with 13 bases between. The CDR3 sequence: CASSSTSPGTQYF. In DNA, the CDR3 is TGTGCCAGCAGTTCCACGTCGCCGGGTACGCAGTATTTT.

There are a few counts of this clonotype. The chain employs TRBV7-6 and TRBJ2-1; D remains unclear. This CDR3 region has 15 residues. The V and J ends lost 1 base and 3 bases respectively, with 10 bases between them. Germline assignment: CDR1 SGHVS and CDR2 FNYEAQ. The CDR3 DNA is TGTGCCAGCAGCTTAGGGGGAAACGGCTACAATGAGCAGTTCTTC. Amino acids: CASSLGGNGYNEQFF.

The gene calls are TRBV12-3 or TRBV12-4 and TRBJ1-2, with D hard to call. CDR3 length: 12 amino acids. The ends were cut back, 7 bases at V and 4 bases at J, with 10 bases in the middle. The CDR3 nucleotides are TGTGCCAGCATTTTGCCACCCTATGGCTACACCTTC. This gives the protein CASILPPYGYTF.

The J gene is TRBJ2-7, the V gene TRBV14; D gene ambiguous. The CDR3 sequence is 14 residues long. Trimming stripped 5 bases from V and 4 bases from J, with 15 bases between. Germline V gene sequence: CDR1 SGHDN, CDR2 FVKESK. CDR3 coding DNA: TGTGCCAGCAGCGCCGTCAGTCGGTCTTACGAGCAGTACTTC. Its translation: CASSAVSRSYEQYF.

V and J are TRBV6-5 and TRBJ2-4; no firm D call. The tail of the sequence fits TRBJ2-7 better, so the J call may be wrong. CDR1 MNHEY and CDR2 SVGAGI come from the germline V gene. The CDR3 loop spans 14 amino acids. CDR3: CASSPGPRAYEQYF. Written as DNA, the CDR3 is TGTGCCAGCAGTCCGGGTCCTAGGGCGTACGAGCAGTACTTC.

This clonotype turned up a few times. The genes are TRBV20-1 and TRBJ2-6, with D possibly being TRBD1 (5 bases). The germline gives CDR1 DFQATT, CDR2 SNEGSKA (reference sequence). V was shortened by 2 bases and J by 0 bases, with 14 bases between the two germline ends. The CDR3 is made up of 17 amino acids. The CDR3 spells CSARRQPISSGANVLTF. CDR3 bases: TGCAGTGCTAGAAGACAGCCAATTAGCTCTGGGGCCAACGTCCTGACTTTC.

The chain has TRBV28 and TRBJ2-3; D is possibly TRBD2 (6 bases). The CDR3 loop spans 16 amino acids. The germline V gene has CDR1 MDHEN and CDR2 SYDVKM. The V end was cut by 6 bases, the J end by 5 bases, with 21 bases between. The CDR3 spells CASSPGGGRLGDTQYF. The CDR3 coding sequence is TGTGCCAGCAGCCCTGGTGGGGGGAGATTAGGAGATACGCAGTATTTT.

This chain joins TRBV6-6 and TRBJ1-1; D is ambiguous. CDR3 length: 13 residues. Germline assignment: CDR1 MNHNY and CDR2 SVGAGI (reference sequence). CDR3: CSLGGRIRTEAFF. The CDR3 DNA is TGTTCCTTGGGAGGGCGAATCCGAACTGAAGCTTTCTTT.

This chain connects TRBV10-2 to TRBJ1-1; possible D gene TRBD1, 6 bases. Germline lookup yields CDR1 WSHSY and CDR2 SAAADI. V gave up 0 bases and J gave up 4 bases, with 9 bases separating them. The CDR3 has 14 residues. The CDR3 nucleotides are TGCGCCAGCAGTGAGTCGAGGGGGGGCACTGAAGCTTTCTTT. Its protein is CASSESRGGTEAFF.

The chain couples TRBV6-1 to TRBJ1-2, with no clear D. V lost 7 bases, J lost 3 bases, and 12 bases lay in between. The CDR3 consists of 13 residues. Per germline, CDR1 MNHNS and CDR2 SASEGT. The chain's CDR3 is CASTLPRDYGYTF. In DNA form, the CDR3 reads TGTGCCAGCACCCTGCCTCGGGACTATGGCTACACCTTC.

This chain uses TRBV5-1 with TRBJ2-7; D is possibly TRBD2 (5 bases). The end of the DNA fits TRBJ2-5 better, so the J call may be wrong. Germline CDR1 and CDR2: SGHRS and YFSETQ. CDR3 size: 15 residues. The CDR3 loop reads CASSWPRGAEETQYF. The CDR3, as DNA: TGCGCCAGCAGCTGGCCCAGAGGAGCGGAAGAGACCCAGTACTTC.

This clonotype was picked up a small number of times. The chain carries TRBV7-3 and TRBJ2-3; D is unresolved. Germline values: CDR1 SGHTA, CDR2 FQGTGA. The length of the CDR3 is 15 residues. The V end was cut by 7 bases, the J end by 2 bases, with 16 bases between. The CDR3 DNA sequence: TGTGCCAGCATCCCCATCCCGACCTCCACAGATACGCAGTATTTT. Translating it yields CASIPIPTSTDTQYF.

This clonotype was found a few times. This chain joins TRBV3-1 and TRBJ2-1; D not resolved. CDR1 and CDR2 from the germline V gene are LGHDT and YNNKEL (reference sequence). V lost 0 bases to trimming and J lost 10 bases, with 4 bases between them. This CDR3 region has 11 residues. The CDR3 loop reads CASSQEAEQFF. CDR3 nucleotide sequence: TGTGCCAGCAGCCAAGAGGCGGAGCAGTTCTTC.

V and J are TRBV11-3 and TRBJ2-7; D tentatively fits TRBD1 or TRBD2 (5 bases each). V gave up 6 bases and J gave up 1 base, with 13 bases separating them. The CDR3 is 14 amino acids. Per germline, CDR1 SGHNT and CDR2 YENEEA. The CDR3 nucleotides read TGTGCCAGCAGTTTACGAGGGGATTCCTACGAGCAGTACTTC. The encoded protein is CASSLRGDSYEQYF.

J is TRBJ2-7 and V is TRBV20-1; 9 nucleotides align to TRBD2. The last part of the DNA fits TRBJ2-5 better; the J call may be wrong. Germline CDR1 reads DFQATT; CDR2 reads SNEGSKA (reference sequence). There are 16 residues in the CDR3. The CDR3 coding sequence is TGCAGTGCTAGAGGTAGCGGGCTAGCGGGATTTGAGACCCAGTACTTC. Translating it yields CSARGSGLAGFETQYF.

This clonotype came up a few times. The genes are TRBV15 and TRBJ2-7, with D possibly matching TRBD2 (6 bases). V lost 5 bases to trimming and J lost 0 bases, with 8 bases between them. This CDR3 has 13 amino acids. Germline lookup yields CDR1 LNHNV and CDR2 YYDKDF (reference sequence). CDR3 nucleotide sequence: TGTGCCACCAGCCCCGGGGGCTCCTACGAGCAGTACTTC. Amino acid sequence: CATSPGGSYEQYF.